These 29 T cell receptor beta chains originate from one sample sequenced in a study of blood T cell repertoires in COVID-19. The data were produced by immunoSEQ multiplex PCR, yet TCRdb's version contains in-frame clones alone and is incomplete. Among about 400,000 clones listed, roughly 90% were seen once. The sample was peripheral blood. These receptors all stem from a middle-aged man with acute or convalescent COVID-19.

This rearrangement joins TRBV3-1 (or the pseudogene TRBV3-2) to TRBJ1-4; 8 bases line up with TRBD1. Germline V gene lookup returns CDR1 LGHDT and CDR2 YNNKEL (reference sequence). The V and J ends lost 4 bases and 8 bases, in that order; junction bases with no gene match: 12. This CDR3 region has 16 residues. The CDR3 DNA is TGTGCCAGCAGCCCGAAGCGACAGGGGCGAGGGGAAAAACTGTTTTTT. Protein product: CASSPKRQGRGEKLFF.

In its sample, this clone was seen once. The chain is built from TRBV2 and TRBJ1-4; TRBD1 aligns across 7 bases. After removal of 6 bases from V and 4 bases from J, the junction contained 2 bases not matched to a gene. The CDR3 contains 13 residues. CDR1 is SNHLY and CDR2 is FYNNEI in the germline V gene. CDR3 amino acids: CASRGQYNEKLFF. In DNA form, the CDR3 reads TGTGCCAGCAGGGGACAGTATAATGAAAAACTGTTTTTT. The variable domain in full, with the rest retrieved from reference TRBV2 and TRBJ1-4, is EPEVTQTPSHQVTQMGQEVILRCVPISNHLYFYWYRQILGQKVEFLVSFYNNEISEKSEIFDDQFSVERPDGSNFTLKIRSTKLEDSAMYFCASRGQYNEKLFFGSGTQLSVL.

V is TRBV5-1 and J is TRBJ1-4; a weak D match, TRBD1 (5 bases). Deletions cut 4 bases from V and 7 bases from J, with 17 bases between. The CDR3 spans 15 residues. CDR1 is SGHRS, CDR2 YFSETQ, per germline. CDR3 bases: TGCGCCAGCAGCCTCTCGGCAGGGAGGAGTGAAAAACTGTTTTTT. Translation gives CASSLSAGRSEKLFF.

Regarding this clone: The sample carries other DNA sequences with the same CDR3. The chain recombines TRBV5-4 with TRBJ2-1; maybe TRBD1 (5 bases). The CDR3 consists of 15 residues. Germline V CDR1 and CDR2: SGHNT, YYREEE (reference sequence). Trimming pared 0 bases from V and 1 base from J, leaving 8 bases between. For the CDR3, the DNA is TGTGCCAGCAGCTTGGGGCAGGGTTCCTACAATGAGCAGTTCTTC. This sequence encodes CASSLGQGSYNEQFF.

This chain connects TRBV30 to TRBJ2-4, with TRBD2 identical over 13 bases. Germline loops: CDR1 GTSNPN, CDR2 SVGIG (reference sequence). CDR3 length: 16 amino acids. Unmatched junction bases numbered 9, after V lost 3 bases and J lost 7 bases. The CDR3: CAWRPPGLAGMNIQYF. The CDR3 nucleotides are TGTGCCTGGAGACCCCCGGGACTAGCGGGAATGAACATTCAGTACTTC.

The chain couples TRBV20-1 to TRBJ1-1; D possibly corresponds to TRBD1 (6 bases). This CDR3 is built from 11 residues. The V end lost 1 base, the J end lost 7 bases, and 7 bases lay between the germline ends. Germline V gene sequence: CDR1 DFQATT, CDR2 SNEGSKA (reference sequence). The CDR3: CSARGTVEAFF. In nucleotides, the CDR3 is TGCAGTGCTAGAGGGACAGTTGAAGCTTTCTTT.

This rearrangement joins TRBV5-4 to TRBJ1-1, with D hard to call. Trimming took 0 bases from V and 4 from J, leaving 10 bases between them. The CDR3 spans 14 residues. Germline CDR1 is SGHNT and CDR2 is YYREEE (reference sequence). The DNA of the CDR3 is TGTGCCAGCAGCTTGGCCTTGGAGGGCACTGAAGCTTTCTTT. Its protein is CASSLALEGTEAFF.

The chain uses TRBV1 and TRBJ2-5; TRBD2 is the table's D call, not checked against the DNA. TRBV1 is a listed pseudogene. The CDR3 loop spans 15 amino acids. The CDR3 loop is CTSSQGASGRETQYF. The CDR3 DNA sequence: TGCACCAGCAGCCAAGGGGCTAGCGGGAGGGAGACCCAGTACTTC.

The rearrangement links TRBV7-2 to TRBJ1-4; TRBD1 aligns across 7 bases. V shed 1 base, J shed 3 bases, and the junction held 11 bases outside the gene matches. This CDR3 has 18 residues. Per germline, CDR1 SGHTA and CDR2 FQGNSA. The CDR3 nucleotides are TGTGCCAGCAGCTTAGTGGGACAGAGGAGGGGGGCTAATGAAAAACTGTTTTTT. This translates into CASSLVGQRRGANEKLFF.

The J gene is TRBJ1-6, the V gene TRBV28; 10 bases match TRBD1. CDR3 length: 15 amino acids. The V segment lost 6 bases and the J segment 18 bases; nucleotides outside the gene matches: 17. Per germline, CDR1 MDHEN and CDR2 SYDVKM. The CDR3 DNA follows: TGTGCCAGCAGACCTCCGGGACAGGGGCGTCTAGTAACCCACTTT. Its translation: CASRPPGQGRLVTHF.

This chain joins TRBV18 and TRBJ2-1, with D maybe TRBD2 (6 bases). The CDR3 runs to 16 residues. Trimming removed 2 bases at V and 3 bases at J, with 14 bases between. The germline V gene encodes CDR1 KGHSH and CDR2 LQKENI. The CDR3 loop is CASSPRNRLDYNEQFF. The CDR3 DNA follows: TGTGCCAGCTCACCAAGAAACAGACTAGACTACAATGAGCAGTTCTTC. Looking up the rest from reference TRBV18 and TRBJ2-1 gives the full variable domain: NAGVMQNPRHLVRRRGQEARLRCSPMKGHSHVYWYRQLPEEGLKFMVYLQKENIIDESGMPKERFSAEFPKEGPSILRIQQVVRGDSAAYFCASSPRNRLDYNEQFFGPGTRLTVL.

This clone was detected once. This chain connects TRBV5-4 to TRBJ1-1, with a weak D call TRBD1 (5 bases). Trimming removed 0 bases from V and 4 bases from J, with 10 bases in between. The CDR3 is 14 residues long. The germline CDR1 and CDR2 sequences are SGHNT and YYREEE (reference sequence). CDR3 DNA: TGTGCCAGCAGCTTGGGCGGCAGGGCCACTGAAGCTTTCTTT. Its protein product is CASSLGGRATEAFF.

CDR3 DNA sequence: TGCAGCGCCCGTTATTGGGCCTCTCCCGATACGCAGTATTTT. Its translation: CSARYWASPDTQYF. V and J are TRBV29-1 and TRBJ2-3; D unresolved. The germline CDR1 and CDR2 sequences are SQVTM and ANQGSEA. There are 14 residues in the CDR3. V was pared by 7 bases and J by 6 bases, with 20 bases between.

The V gene is TRBV5-4, the J gene TRBJ1-1, with 9 bases lining up with TRBD1. The CDR3 sequence is 14 residues long. Looked up from germline, CDR1 is SGHNT and CDR2 is YYREEE (reference sequence). V was clipped by 2 bases and J by 4 bases; unmatched bases: 3. The CDR3 bases are TGTGCCAGCAGCTTAGCGACAGGGGGCACTGAAGCTTTCTTT. Amino acids: CASSLATGGTEAFF.

The chain uses TRBV6-4 and TRBJ2-2, with 7 bases matching TRBD2. CDR3 length: 14 residues. The germline gives CDR1 MRHNA, CDR2 SNTAGT. V dropped 6 bases and J dropped 8; count of bases not matched to a gene: 9. This chain's CDR3 is CASRTSRSSGELFF. CDR3 nucleotides: TGTGCCAGCAGGACTAGCCGATCCTCGGGGGAGCTGTTTTTT.

J is TRBJ2-7 and V is TRBV6-1, with D maybe TRBD2 (6 bases). CDR1 and CDR2 from the germline V gene are MNHNS and SASEGT. The CDR3 contains 18 residues. V was cut by 3 bases and J by 4 bases, with 25 bases left in between. Written as DNA, the CDR3 is TGTGCCAGCAGTGATAGTTGGTTAAGGGGACCCGGACTATACGAGCAGTACTTC. Protein: CASSDSWLRGPGLYEQYF.

This chain joins TRBV28 and TRBJ2-3, with TRBD1 identical over 9 bases. The junction had 2 bases not matched to a gene; V was cut back by 8 bases and J by 2 bases. Germline V gene lookup returns CDR1 MDHEN and CDR2 SYDVKM. The CDR3 totals 13 residues. In DNA form, the CDR3 reads TGTGCCAGCGGGACAGGGATCACAGATACGCAGTATTTT. It encodes CASGTGITDTQYF.

This chain joins TRBV5-1 and TRBJ1-2; D ambiguous. CDR1 is SGHRS, CDR2 YFSETQ, per germline. The CDR3 is 14 amino acids. V lost 0 bases to trimming and J lost 4 bases, with 10 bases between them. This CDR3 reads CASSLAGSGYGYTF. The CDR3 region has the DNA TGCGCCAGCAGCTTGGCCGGGAGCGGCTATGGCTACACCTTC.

V usage is TRBV15 and J usage is TRBJ1-5; 8 bases align to TRBD1. V lost 6 bases to trimming and J lost 1 base; unmatched junction nucleotides: 14. CDR1 LNHNV and CDR2 YYDKDF come from the germline V gene (reference sequence). The CDR3 extends over 18 amino acids. The CDR3 DNA reads TGTGCCACCAGAGACGAAAACTCTGGACAGGGAAGCAATCAGCCCCAGCATTTT. It translates to CATRDENSGQGSNQPQHF.

The chain links TRBV19 to TRBJ1-4; D might be TRBD1 (6 bases). From germline, CDR1 is LNHDA and CDR2 SQIVND (reference sequence). This CDR3 spans 16 amino acids. Trimming took 4 bases from V and 4 from J, leaving 16 bases between them. Written as DNA, the CDR3 is TGTGCCAGTAGTACGACGGGGGGCGAAGGTAATGAAAAACTGTTTTTT. Its protein product is CASSTTGGEGNEKLFF.

This chain joins TRBV28 and TRBJ2-7; TRBD1 agrees at 7 bases. The CDR3 length is 14 residues. CDR1 and CDR2 (germline): MDHEN, SYDVKM. Trimming took 9 bases from V and 2 from J; bases not matched to a gene: 10. The CDR3 region is CASLPPTGTYEQYF. For the CDR3, the DNA is TGTGCCAGTCTCCCCCCGACAGGGACCTACGAGCAGTACTTC.

The V and J genes are TRBV5-1 and TRBJ2-7; a possible D gene is TRBD2 (7 bases). The germline CDR1 and CDR2 sequences are SGHRS and YFSETQ. The CDR3 contains 13 residues. The germline V and J ends were trimmed by 3 bases and 5 bases, with 12 bases remaining between them. The CDR3 DNA follows: TGCGCCAGCAGCTGGGGGGCGGGAGACGAGCAGTACTTC. It translates to CASSWGAGDEQYF.

J is TRBJ1-5 and V is TRBV28; D gene uncertain. The CDR3 totals 14 residues. The germline V gene encodes CDR1 MDHEN and CDR2 SYDVKM. The germline V and J ends were trimmed by 2 bases and 6 bases, with 11 bases remaining between them. CDR3 DNA sequence: TGTGCCAGCAGTTTAGTCAGCCGGGTTCAGCCCCAGCATTTT. Amino acid sequence: CASSLVSRVQPQHF.

In its sample, this clone was seen once. The rearrangement joins TRBV28 to TRBJ1-2; TRBD1 might be the D (6 bases). The germline V gene encodes CDR1 MDHEN and CDR2 SYDVKM. The CDR3 totals 14 residues. Trimming pared 1 base from V and 8 bases from J, leaving 14 bases between. In nucleotides, the CDR3 is TGTGCCAGCAGTTTATACAGGGTCTCGGGCGGCTACACCTTC. Its protein is CASSLYRVSGGYTF.

A note on this clone: At the DNA level, this CDR3 is encoded by other sequences in the same sample as well. This chain connects TRBV18 to TRBJ1-5, with 8 bases fitting TRBD1. The CDR3 contains 15 residues. Germline V gene sequence: CDR1 KGHSH, CDR2 LQKENI. Unmatched junction bases numbered 4, after V lost 4 bases and J lost 2 bases. As DNA, the CDR3 is TGTGCCAGCTCACAAGGGACAGGCGGCAATCAGCCCCAGCATTTT. As protein: CASSQGTGGNQPQHF.

This clone is a singleton in its sample. V and J are TRBV7-6 and TRBJ1-2, with TRBD1 matching 7 bases. Trimming took 1 base from V and 7 from J; bases not matched to a gene: 15. Germline V lookup: CDR1 SGHVS, CDR2 FNYEAQ. The CDR3 is 17 amino acids. CDR3 bases: TGTGCCAGCAGCTTAGTGGCCACTCGACAGGGAGAAGGTGGCTACACCTTC. This encodes CASSLVATRQGEGGYTF.

The chain's CDR3 is CASSPAGGEGQPQHF. The CDR3 nucleotides are TGTGCCAGCTCCCCCGCTGGAGGGGAGGGTCAGCCCCAGCATTTT. The rearrangement joins TRBV18 to TRBJ1-5; D is perhaps TRBD1 (5 bases). Germline V gene data show CDR1 as KGHSH and CDR2 as LQKENI. The CDR3 has 15 residues. Trimming pared 6 bases from V and 6 bases from J, leaving 18 bases between.

The chain couples TRBV9 to TRBJ2-7, with TRBD1 identical over 7 bases. This CDR3 is built from 15 residues. Germline V gene lookup returns CDR1 SGDLS and CDR2 YYNGEE. Trimming at V came to 4 bases and at J to 0 bases, leaving 7 bases not matched to a gene. Here the CDR3 reads CASSRQGVFSYEQYF. Here the CDR3 DNA reads TGTGCCAGCAGCCGACAGGGTGTCTTCTCCTACGAGCAGTACTTC. The full variable domain, with the rest looked up from reference TRBV9 and TRBJ2-7, is DSGVTQTPKHLITATGQRVTLRCSPRSGDLSVYWYQQSLDQGLQFLIQYYNGEERAKGNILERFSAQQFPDLHSELNLSSLELGDSALYFCASSRQGVFSYEQYFGPGTRLTVT.

This CDR3 is CASSPRTGFGNTIYF. CDR3 sequence (DNA): TGTGCCAGCAGCCCCCGGACAGGGTTTGGAAACACCATATATTTT. The rearrangement links TRBV9 to TRBJ1-3; 8 bases match TRBD1. Per germline, CDR1 SGDLS and CDR2 YYNGEE. V lost 4 bases to trimming and J lost 3 bases; unmatched junction nucleotides: 6. There are 15 residues in the CDR3.